The source of this T cell receptor (beta chain) is a study of T cell responses to AZD1222 COVID-19 vaccine. Assay: immunoSEQ multiplex PCR; the TCRdb copy retains only in-frame clones and omits some. The data contain around 130,000 clones, more than 75% of them singletons. Per germline, CDR1 SGHVS and CDR2 FQNEAQ. Trimming took off 5 bases at V and 14 bases at J, with 16 bases between the two ends. The CDR3 is 12 residues long. The source was peripheral blood, collected 28 days after the second AZD1222 dose. This TCR derives from an adult who received the AZD1222 COVID-19 vaccine. The rearrangement links TRBV7-8 to TRBJ2-1; weak D call: TRBD2 (6 bases). The CDR3 loop reads CASSSRMEREFF. The CDR3 DNA sequence: TGTGCCAGCAGCAGTCGGATGGAGCGGGAGTTCTTC.